Detailed here is one T cell receptor (beta chain). Its antigen is still unknown. This record comes from a study of beta chain features in type 1 diabetes. The overall study: All of the samples together had around 110,000,000 sorted cells examined. Study results and limitations: TCRB CDR3 length was moderately but significantly reduced in all four CD4+ subsets of Type 1 diabetes patients. The naive, central memory and Treg TCRB repertoires looked more alike in patients than they did in healthy donors. For type 1 diabetes patients, VDJ junctions showed fewer insertions and more deletions.

The single heparinised draw taken from each donor contained about 110 mL of blood on average. Germline values: CDR1 MNHEY, CDR2 SVGAGI. V was clipped by 5 bases and J by 3 bases; unmatched bases: 6. CDR3 size: 14 residues. Investigators reverse transcribed all isolated RNA, so they sequenced expressed TCRB transcripts. TCRdb's table, derived via immunoSEQ multiplex PCR, lists solely in-frame clones and lacks some. The table shows more than 300,000 clones, with over 10% occurring only once. The receptor's source is a woman under 30 with type 1 diabetes. This chain links TRBV6-5 with TRBJ1-2, with 7 positions matching TRBD1. Sample: naive CD4+ T cells from blood. This CDR3 reads CASSRDRPDYGYTF. CDR3 nucleotides: TGTGCCAGCAGTCGGGACAGACCTGACTATGGCTACACCTTC.